The source of this T cell receptor beta chain is a study of cytomegalovirus exposure and HLA in healthy donors. Whole-study results and caveats: Rarity characterized most TCR sequences, yet some public TCRs appeared in many donors. Specific recognition of CMV antigens was confirmed in vitro for a few chains (all CMV-associated). Cytomegalovirus status was reportedly diagnosed by the classifier with high sensitivity and specificity.

CDR1 is SGDLS and CDR2 is YYNGEE in the germline V gene. This CDR3 has 13 residues. V gave up 6 bases and J gave up 8 bases; unmatched junction bases: 10. Of note for this clone: Its antigen is undetermined.

Profiled with immunoSEQ multiplex PCR; TCRdb holds only in-frame clones, not every one. The table lists 220,000 or so clones, roughly 83% of them singletons. The sequence was collected from a woman aged 30 to 39 in good health and CMV-seropositive. The rearrangement uses TRBV9 and TRBJ1-1; TRBD1 aligns across 7 bases. The sequencing sample was made of PBMCs. CDR3 coding DNA: TGTGCCAGCAACAACCCCGGGACAGCGGAAGCTTTCTTT. Protein sequence: CASNNPGTAEAFF.